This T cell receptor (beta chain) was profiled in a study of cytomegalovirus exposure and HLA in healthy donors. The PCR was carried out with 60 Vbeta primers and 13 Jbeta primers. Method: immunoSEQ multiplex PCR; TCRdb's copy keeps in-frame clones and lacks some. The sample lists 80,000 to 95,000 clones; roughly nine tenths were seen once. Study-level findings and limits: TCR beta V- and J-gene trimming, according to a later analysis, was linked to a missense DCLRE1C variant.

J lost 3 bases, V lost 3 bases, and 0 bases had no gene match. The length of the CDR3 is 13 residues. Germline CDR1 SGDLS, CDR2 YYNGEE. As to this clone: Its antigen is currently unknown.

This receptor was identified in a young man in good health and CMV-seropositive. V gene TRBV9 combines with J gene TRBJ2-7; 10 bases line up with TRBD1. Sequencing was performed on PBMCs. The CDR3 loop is CASSGTGGYEQYF. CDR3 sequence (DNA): TGTGCCAGCAGCGGGACAGGGGGCTACGAGCAGTACTTC.